The present entry profiles one T cell receptor beta chain with its context. Its specificity is not known. TCRdb re-analysed the RACE reads in MiXCR, keeping a single row per CDR3 protein. The sample has roughly 140,000 distinct CDR3 sequences, 12% seen once; the top ten hold less than 1.5%. This record comes from a study of human T cells and chemical hapten exposure. Study outcomes and limitations: It was expanded TCRs that formed significantly more large CDR3 similarity clusters than controls did.

Documented time point: patch test 2, 6 weeks after DPC sensitization. The treatment denotes: therapeutic diphenylcyclopropenone sensitization with weekly scalp DPC. The CDR3 has 16 amino acids. V lost 4 bases and J lost 2; bases outside the gene matches: 6. In germline, CDR1 is PRHDT, CDR2 FYEKMQ (reference sequence). The sample here was whole blood, taken in connection with sensitization to the hapten diphenylcyclopropenone (DPC). This chain uses TRBV13 with TRBJ2-3; 10 bases match TRBD2. The source of this sequence is a woman aged 45-65 years with alopecia areata. Some clones in this sample may be carry-over from other donors' samples. The CDR3 DNA sequence: TGTGCCAGCAGCTCCCCAACTAGCGGGGCCACAGATACGCAGTATTTT. This gives the protein CASSSPTSGATDTQYF.